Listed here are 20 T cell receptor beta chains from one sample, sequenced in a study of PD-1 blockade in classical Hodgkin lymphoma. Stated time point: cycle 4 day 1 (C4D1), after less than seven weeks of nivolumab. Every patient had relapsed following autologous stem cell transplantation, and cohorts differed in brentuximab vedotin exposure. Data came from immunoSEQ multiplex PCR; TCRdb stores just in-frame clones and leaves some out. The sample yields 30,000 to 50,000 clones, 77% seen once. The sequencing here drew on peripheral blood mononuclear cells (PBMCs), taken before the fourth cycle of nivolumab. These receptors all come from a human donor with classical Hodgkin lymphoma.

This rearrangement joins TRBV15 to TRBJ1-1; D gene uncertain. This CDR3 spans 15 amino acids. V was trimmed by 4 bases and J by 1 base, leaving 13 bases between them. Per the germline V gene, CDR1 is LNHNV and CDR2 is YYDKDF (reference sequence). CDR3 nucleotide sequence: TGTGCCACCAGCAACCGTCGGACGGGGAACACTGAAGCTTTCTTT. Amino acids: CATSNRRTGNTEAFF.

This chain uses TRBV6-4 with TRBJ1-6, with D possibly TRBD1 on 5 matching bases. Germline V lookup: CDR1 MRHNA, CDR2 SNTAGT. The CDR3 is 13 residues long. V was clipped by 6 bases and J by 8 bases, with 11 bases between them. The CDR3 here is CASSRETDSPLHF. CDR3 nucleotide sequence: TGTGCCAGCAGCAGGGAGACGGATTCACCCCTCCACTTT.

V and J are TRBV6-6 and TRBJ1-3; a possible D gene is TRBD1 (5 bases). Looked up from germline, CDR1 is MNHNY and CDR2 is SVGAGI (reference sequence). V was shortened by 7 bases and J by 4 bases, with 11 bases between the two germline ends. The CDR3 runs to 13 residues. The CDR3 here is CASTLGVGNTIYF. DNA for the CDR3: TGTGCCAGCACCTTAGGGGTAGGAAACACCATATATTTT.

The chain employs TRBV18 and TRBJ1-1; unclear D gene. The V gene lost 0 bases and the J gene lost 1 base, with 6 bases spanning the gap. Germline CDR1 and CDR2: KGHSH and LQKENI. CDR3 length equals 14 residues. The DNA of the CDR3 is TGTGCCAGCTCACCACCGTACGCGAACACTGAAGCTTTCTTT. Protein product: CASSPPYANTEAFF.

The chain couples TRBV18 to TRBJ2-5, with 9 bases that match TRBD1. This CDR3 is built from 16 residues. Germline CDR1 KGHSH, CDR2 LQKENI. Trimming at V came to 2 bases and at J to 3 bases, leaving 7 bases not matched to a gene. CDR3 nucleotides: TGTGCCAGCTCACCAACGGGACAGGGTATGAAAGAGACCCAGTACTTC. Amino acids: CASSPTGQGMKETQYF.

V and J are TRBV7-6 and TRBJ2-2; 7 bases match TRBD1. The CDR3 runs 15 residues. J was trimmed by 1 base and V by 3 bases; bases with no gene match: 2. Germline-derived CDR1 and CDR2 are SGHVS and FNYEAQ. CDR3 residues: CASSFGTVNTGELFF. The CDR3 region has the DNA TGTGCCAGCAGCTTTGGGACAGTGAACACCGGGGAGCTGTTTTTT.

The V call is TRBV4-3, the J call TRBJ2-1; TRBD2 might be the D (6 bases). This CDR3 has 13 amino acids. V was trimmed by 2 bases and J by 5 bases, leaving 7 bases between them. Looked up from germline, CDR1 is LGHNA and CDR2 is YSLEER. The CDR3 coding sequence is TGCGCCAGCAGCCAACCGGGGGACAATGAGCAGTTCTTC. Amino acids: CASSQPGDNEQFF.

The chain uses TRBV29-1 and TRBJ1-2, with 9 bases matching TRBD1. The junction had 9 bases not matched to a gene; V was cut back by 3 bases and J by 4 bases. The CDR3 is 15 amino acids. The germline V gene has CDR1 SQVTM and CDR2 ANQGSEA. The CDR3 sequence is CSVEGTGWTGYGYTF. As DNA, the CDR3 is TGCAGCGTTGAGGGGACAGGGTGGACGGGCTATGGCTACACCTTC.

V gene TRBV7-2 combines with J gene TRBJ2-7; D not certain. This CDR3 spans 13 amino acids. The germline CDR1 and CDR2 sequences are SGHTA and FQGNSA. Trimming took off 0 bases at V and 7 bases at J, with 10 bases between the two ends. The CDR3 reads CASSLASVPEQYF. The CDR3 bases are TGTGCCAGCAGCTTAGCTTCGGTCCCGGAGCAGTACTTC.

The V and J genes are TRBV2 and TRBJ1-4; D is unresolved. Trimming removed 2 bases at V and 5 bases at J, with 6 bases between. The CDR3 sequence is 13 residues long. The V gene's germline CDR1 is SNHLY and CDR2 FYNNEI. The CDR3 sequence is CASSEWMNEKLFF. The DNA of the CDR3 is TGTGCCAGCAGTGAATGGATGAATGAAAAACTGTTTTTT. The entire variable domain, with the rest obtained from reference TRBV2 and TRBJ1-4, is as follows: EPEVTQTPSHQVTQMGQEVILRCVPISNHLYFYWYRQILGQKVEFLVSFYNNEISEKSEIFDDQFSVERPDGSNFTLKIRSTKLEDSAMYFCASSEWMNEKLFFGSGTQLSVL.

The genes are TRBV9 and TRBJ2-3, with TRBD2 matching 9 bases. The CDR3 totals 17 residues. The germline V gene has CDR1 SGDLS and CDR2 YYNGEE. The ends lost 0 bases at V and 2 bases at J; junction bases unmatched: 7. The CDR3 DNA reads TGTGCCAGCAGCGTAGGCGGGGGGGCCCGGGACACAGATACGCAGTATTTT. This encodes CASSVGGGARDTDTQYF.

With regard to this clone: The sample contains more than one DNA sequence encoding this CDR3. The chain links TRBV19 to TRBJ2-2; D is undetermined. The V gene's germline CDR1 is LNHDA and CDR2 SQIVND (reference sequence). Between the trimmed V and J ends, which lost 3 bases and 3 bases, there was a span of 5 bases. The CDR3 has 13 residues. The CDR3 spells CASSISDTGELFF. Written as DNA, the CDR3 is TGTGCCAGTAGTATTTCCGACACCGGGGAGCTGTTTTTT.

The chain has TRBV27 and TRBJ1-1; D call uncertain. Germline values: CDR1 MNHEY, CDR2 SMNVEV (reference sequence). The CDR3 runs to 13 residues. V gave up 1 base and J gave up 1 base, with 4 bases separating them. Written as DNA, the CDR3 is TGTGCCAGCAGTTTATGGGGGAACACTGAAGCTTTCTTT. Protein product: CASSLWGNTEAFF.

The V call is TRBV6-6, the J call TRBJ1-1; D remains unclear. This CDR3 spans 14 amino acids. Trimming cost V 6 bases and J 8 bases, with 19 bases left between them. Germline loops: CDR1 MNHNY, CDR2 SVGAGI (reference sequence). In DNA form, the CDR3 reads TGTGCCAGCAGAGCCCCAGCTAACACTGAGGAAGCTTTCTTT. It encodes CASRAPANTEEAFF.

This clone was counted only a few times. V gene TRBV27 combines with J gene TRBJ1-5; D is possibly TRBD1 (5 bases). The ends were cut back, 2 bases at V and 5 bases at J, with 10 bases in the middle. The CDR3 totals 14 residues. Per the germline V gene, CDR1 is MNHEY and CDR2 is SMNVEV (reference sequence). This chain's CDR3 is CASSLQGRDQPQHF. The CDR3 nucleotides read TGTGCCAGCAGTTTACAGGGAAGAGATCAGCCCCAGCATTTT.

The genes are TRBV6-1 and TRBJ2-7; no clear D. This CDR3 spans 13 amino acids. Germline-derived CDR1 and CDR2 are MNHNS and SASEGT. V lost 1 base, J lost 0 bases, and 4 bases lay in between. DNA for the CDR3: TGTGCCAGCAGTGAAGGGAGCTCCTACGAGCAGTACTTC. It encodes CASSEGSSYEQYF.

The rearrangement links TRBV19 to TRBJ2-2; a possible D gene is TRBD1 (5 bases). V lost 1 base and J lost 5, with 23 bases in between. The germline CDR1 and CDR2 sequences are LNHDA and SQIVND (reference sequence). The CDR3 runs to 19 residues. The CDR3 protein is CASSIVGQGPWRNTGELFF. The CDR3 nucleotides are TGTGCCAGTAGTATAGTCGGGCAGGGCCCCTGGCGGAATACCGGGGAGCTGTTTTTT. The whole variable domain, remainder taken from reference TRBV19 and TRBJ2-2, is DGGITQSPKYLFRKEGQNVTLSCEQNLNHDAMYWYRQDPGQGLRLIYYSQIVNDFQKGDIAEGYSVSREKKESFPLTVTSAQKNPTAFYLCASSIVGQGPWRNTGELFFGEGSRLTVL.

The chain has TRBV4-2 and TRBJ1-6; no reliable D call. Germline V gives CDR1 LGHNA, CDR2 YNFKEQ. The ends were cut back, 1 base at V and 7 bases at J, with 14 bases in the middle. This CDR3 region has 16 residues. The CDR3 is CASSQAASGKNSPLHF. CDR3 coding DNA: TGTGCCAGCAGCCAAGCCGCCTCTGGGAAGAATTCACCCCTCCACTTT.

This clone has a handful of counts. CDR3 amino acids: CASSLSGLSYEQYF. As DNA, the CDR3 is TGCGCCAGCAGCCTTTCGGGACTCTCCTACGAGCAGTACTTC. The chain carries TRBV4-1 and TRBJ2-7, with D perhaps TRBD2 (6 bases). The germline V and J ends were trimmed by 4 bases and 0 bases, with 10 bases remaining between them. The CDR3 length is 14 residues. Germline V gene lookup returns CDR1 MGHRA and CDR2 YSYEKL.

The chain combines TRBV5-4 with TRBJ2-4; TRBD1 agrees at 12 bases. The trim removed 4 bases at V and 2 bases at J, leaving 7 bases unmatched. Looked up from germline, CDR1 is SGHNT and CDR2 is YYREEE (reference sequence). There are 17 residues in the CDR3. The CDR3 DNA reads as TGTGCCAGCAGCGTACCCGGGACAGGGGGCACCAAAAACATTCAGTACTTC. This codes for CASSVPGTGGTKNIQYF.